These T cell receptor beta chains were read from a single sample in a study of shared clonotypes between healthy human individuals. Repertoires were generated with immunoSEQ multiplex PCR, while TCRdb's copy carries only in-frame clones and drops some. The sample includes about 1 million clones, roughly 74% of them seen just once. Sequenced input: memory CD4+ T cells from PBMCs. The receptors derive from a man between 18 and 29 years old in good health. Some clones in this sample may be carry-over from other donors' samples. Each CDR3 is given with its conserved first and last residue. Expanded clones are given a class, and other clones once, few, many or no size at all.

J,size,V,CDR3
TRBJ2-2,once,TRBV10-3,CAISESLAAGTGELFF
TRBJ1-2,once,TRBV7-8,CASSLDRTGTKGYGYTF
TRBJ1-1,few,TRBV21-1,CASSKEEGNTEAFF
TRBJ1-1,NA,TRBV28,CASSQGSEGSTEAFF
TRBJ2-3,NA,TRBV5-1,CASSAGTSERTDTQYF
TRBJ2-1,NA,TRBV5-1,CASNEASGSIDQFF
TRBJ2-4,NA,TRBV7-9,CASSLAKDRAGRVVIQYF
TRBJ1-1,few,TRBV6-1,CASSARPRNTEAFF
TRBJ2-1,NA,TRBV7-2,CASSFRPGNEQFF
TRBJ1-4,few,TRBV28,CASSTPGLINEKLFF
TRBJ2-3,NA,TRBV6-6,CALSGRRTDTQYF
TRBJ2-5,NA,TRBV7-6,CASSLRGGETQYF
TRBJ2-3,NA,TRBV5-1,CASRDTRGSDTQYF
TRBJ2-5,NA,TRBV2,CASSSTVETQYF
TRBJ1-5,few,TRBV27,CASSLTYGNQPQHF
TRBJ1-1,NA,TRBV28,CASSSPGAISRTEAFF
TRBJ2-3,NA,TRBV20-1,CSAMVDTQYF
TRBJ2-3,NA,TRBV19,CASSIGQVLADTQYF
TRBJ1-1,NA,TRBV19,CASTPRGGRPSTEAFF
TRBJ2-7,NA,TRBV10-3,CAISLEGVSYEQYF
TRBJ2-3,NA,TRBV5-1,CASTSGSGTDTQYF
TRBJ2-1,NA,TRBV5-4,CASSPRAGGYFHEQFF
TRBJ2-7,many,TRBV15,CATSRDRDWVSSYEQYF
TRBJ2-7,NA,TRBV11-2,CASSLRTGGFEQYF
TRBJ1-2,NA,TRBV28,CASSSNPPSYGYTF
TRBJ1-1,NA,TRBV2,CATQDPAGNTEAFF
TRBJ2-5,NA,TRBV4-3,CVSSQDPAGVGETQYF
TRBJ1-5,few,TRBV19,CASSGADRAAWQPQHF